The rows below give T cell receptor beta chains drawn from one sample of a study of T-cell reconstitution after alpha-beta-depleted transplantation in children. TCRdb called the PCR reads again in MiXCR, with one record for every CDR3 protein. The profile covers 250,000 to 400,000 distinct CDR3 sequences, with more than 20% appearing a single time and approximately 11% taken by the ten largest. The source was PBMCs, mostly from graft donor cells, collected 180 days after TCRalphabeta/CD19-depleted stem cell transplant. The receptors derive from a male patient younger than 18 who had a stem cell transplant for acute lymphoblastic leukemia, so the T cells may come from the graft donor. The CDR3 runs from the conserved cysteine through the conserved F or W. D genes are given only for firm matches. For some rows the clone size is stated as once, few or many, or as a class when expanded; others skip it.

J gene | D gene | V gene | clone size | CDR3 DNA | CDR3 protein
TRBJ2-7 | - | TRBV5-5 | - | TGTGCCAGCAGTGTAACTACTAACTTTTACTACGAGCAGTACTTC | CASSVTTNFYYEQYF
TRBJ1-1 | - | TRBV11-1 | - | TGTGCCAGCAGCCCGCAGGGTCGTAACACTGAAGCTTTCTTT | CASSPQGRNTEAFF
TRBJ2-5 | TRBD2 | TRBV19 | - | TGTGCCAGTCGGGATCCGGGAGGGCCCAGAGAGACCCAGTACTTC | CASRDPGGPRETQYF
TRBJ2-3 | - | TRBV7-9 | - | TGTGCCAGCAGCCCGGGGGCGATGGATACGCAGTATTTT | CASSPGAMDTQYF
TRBJ1-2 | - | TRBV12-3/TRBV12-4 | few | TGTGCCAGCAGCTCGACAGGCGCCTATGGCTACACCTTC | CASSSTGAYGYTF
TRBJ2-3 | - | TRBV20-1 | - | TGCAGTGCTAAGGACTCTCCTGGAGATACGCAGTATTTT | CSAKDSPGDTQYF
TRBJ2-7 | - | TRBV12-3/TRBV12-4 | few | TGTGCCAGCAGTTTAGCGGGACTGGCCTACGAGCAGTACTTC | CASSLAGLAYEQYF
TRBJ2-5 | - | TRBV27 | - | TGTGCCAGCAGTTGGAGCGGGCCCCAAGAGACCCAGCACTTC | CASSWSGPQETQHF
TRBJ2-7 | - | TRBV10-3 | - | TGTGCCATCAGTGATTCCATCTACGAGCAGTACTTC | CAISDSIYEQYF
TRBJ2-1 | - | TRBV4-1 | few | TGCGCCAGCAGCCAAGATATGAGCCCATTCAATGAGCAGTTCTTC | CASSQDMSPFNEQFF
TRBJ2-7 | - | TRBV7-6 | - | TGTGCCAGCAGCTTAGGCCACTCCGAGCAGTACTTC | CASSLGHSEQYF
TRBJ2-5 | - | TRBV20-1 | few | TGCAGTGCCCTTTATGATTACCAAGAGACCCAGTACTTC | CSALYDYQETQYF
TRBJ1-2 | - | TRBV27 | - | TGTGCCAGCAGTTTATACCGATGGGATGGCTACACCTTC | CASSLYRWDGYTF
TRBJ2-7 | TRBD1 | TRBV20-1 | - | TGCAGTGCTAGAATAGGGGGCCTTTACGAGCAGTACTTC | CSARIGGLYEQYF
TRBJ2-7 | - | TRBV29-1 | - | TGCAGCGTTGCAGGCTTTAGGTTGGACGAGCAGTACTTC | CSVAGFRLDEQYF
TRBJ2-3 | - | TRBV6-5 | few | TGTGCCAGCAGTTACGATAGCTATTACCCCACAGATACGCAGTATTTT | CASSYDSYYPTDTQYF
TRBJ2-3 | - | TRBV5-1 | - | TGCGCCAGCAGCTTGGTTCCGGGTGCAGATACGCAGTATTTT | CASSLVPGADTQYF
TRBJ2-4 | - | TRBV12-3/TRBV12-4 | - | TGTGCCAGCAGAGCAGGGTTCTCAAGCAAAAACATTCAGTACTTC | CASRAGFSSKNIQYF
TRBJ2-7 | - | TRBV11-2 | many | TGTGCCAGCAGCCCGGCAGTAGGGGCCTACGAGCAGTACTTC | CASSPAVGAYEQYF
TRBJ2-2 | - | TRBV18 | - | TGTGCCAGCTCACCCATGACGAACACCGGGGAGCTGTTTTTT | CASSPMTNTGELFF
TRBJ2-7 | - | TRBV7-6 | - | TGTGCCAGCAGCTCGGGCCTGCGGGCCTACGAGCAGTACTTC | CASSSGLRAYEQYF
TRBJ2-7 | - | TRBV29-1 | many | TGCAGCGTCCTTTCATGGGTGGGGCAAGAGCAGTACTTC | CSVLSWVGQEQYF
TRBJ2-7 | - | TRBV7-9 | - | TGTGCCAGCAGTCCTTTTCGGGACTCGAGCTCCTACGAGCAGTACTTC | CASSPFRDSSSYEQYF
TRBJ2-1 | - | TRBV3-1 | - | TGTGCCAGCAGCCAAACGACTCGCTGGAACTACAATGAGCAGTTCTTC | CASSQTTRWNYNEQFF
TRBJ1-1 | - | TRBV7-7 | - | TGTGCCACCAGAACGACCACCCCTTTATTCAGCTCCATGAACACTGAAGCTTTCTTT | CATRTTTPLFSSMNTEAFF
TRBJ2-7 | TRBD2 | TRBV7-3 | few | TGTGCCAGCAGCCCTCGGGGAGGGGCTGACGAGCAGTACTTC | CASSPRGGADEQYF
TRBJ2-3 | - | TRBV5-1 | few | TGCGCCAGCAGCTTGGAGCGGAGCACAGATACGCAGTATTTT | CASSLERSTDTQYF
TRBJ2-5 | TRBD2 | TRBV5-1 | few | TGCGCCAGCAGCCGGTTAGCGGGATACCAAGAGACCCAGTACTTC | CASSRLAGYQETQYF
TRBJ2-5 | - | TRBV5-5 | few | TGTGCCAGCAGCCATACCGGAGAGACCCAGTACTTC | CASSHTGETQYF
TRBJ2-3 | - | TRBV29-1 | - | TGCAGCGTTGTTCAACACCGCACAGATACGCAGTATTTT | CSVVQHRTDTQYF
TRBJ2-1 | - | TRBV3-1 | - | TGTGCCAGCAGCCAAGAGTTCAATGGTAAACCCCGGGATGAGCAGTTCTTC | CASSQEFNGKPRDEQFF
TRBJ2-3 | TRBD2 | TRBV9 | few | TGTGCCAGCAGCGTACAGGGGACTAGCAGGGATACGCAGTATTTT | CASSVQGTSRDTQYF
TRBJ2-7 | TRBD2 | TRBV7-6 | - | TGTGCCAGCAGCTTAGGGACGGGACTACAGTCCTACGAGCAGTACTTC | CASSLGTGLQSYEQYF
TRBJ1-2 | - | TRBV10-3 | - | TGTGCCATCAGTGGGTTGGGCAGACGTGGTGACTACACCTTC | CAISGLGRRGDYTF
TRBJ2-7 | - | TRBV20-1 | few | TGCAGTGCCTCGGACTACTCCCGGCGGGCCTACGAGCAGTACTTC | CSASDYSRRAYEQYF
TRBJ2-7 | - | TRBV14 | - | TGTGCCAGCAGCTCAATAGTTGAGCCCTCCTACGAGCAGTACTTC | CASSSIVEPSYEQYF
TRBJ2-5 | - | TRBV7-9 | - | TGTGCCAGCAGCTTGTCTAATGCGGGTCGGGAGACCCAGTACTTC | CASSLSNAGRETQYF
TRBJ1-1 | - | TRBV25-1 | - | TGTGCCAGCAGGGTTGGGGGTGGCTCTGAAGCTTTCTTT | CASRVGGGSEAFF
TRBJ2-1 | - | TRBV20-1 | few | TGCAGTGCTACGAGTTGGGTCAAAGGTAGAAGAAATGAGCAGTTCTTC | CSATSWVKGRRNEQFF
TRBJ1-2 | TRBD1 | TRBV6-1 | - | TGTGCCAGCAGCCCCGGACAGGGCACGTATGGCTACACCTTC | CASSPGQGTYGYTF
TRBJ2-2 | - | TRBV7-6 | few | TGTGCCAGCAGCTTAGGGGGGAACCCCGGGGAGCTGTTTTTT | CASSLGGNPGELFF
TRBJ2-1 | TRBD2 | TRBV6-1 | - | TGTGCCAGCAGCCTCTTTTTGGGAGGGCCAGAGTTCTTC | CASSLFLGGPEFF
TRBJ2-2 | - | TRBV5-1 | - | TGCGCCAGCAGCCCCGGACAGAGAAAGAACACCGGGGAGCTGTTTTTT | CASSPGQRKNTGELFF